The 14 T cell receptor beta chains below all came from one sample that was sequenced in a study of blood T cell repertoires in COVID-19. The table came from immunoSEQ multiplex PCR; TCRdb's copy has only in-frame clones and leaves some out. The sample carries approximately 220,000 clones, under 90% recorded once. Sequencing was done on a sample of PBMCs or T cells enriched from blood (not recorded which). The receptors originated from a woman under 40 with acute COVID-19.

The J gene is TRBJ1-2, the V gene TRBV5-3, with TRBD1 matching 9 bases. TRBV5-3 is sorted into the ORF group, with uncertain function. V lost 4 bases and J lost 4; bases outside the gene matches: 8. The CDR3 sequence is 15 residues long. The chain's CDR3 is CARSVRTGAFYGYTF. The CDR3 nucleotides are TGTGCCAGAAGCGTTAGGACAGGGGCGTTCTATGGCTACACCTTC.

The rearrangement links TRBV6-5 to TRBJ1-4; 9 bases match TRBD1. Unmatched junction bases numbered 5, after V lost 4 bases and J lost 8 bases. This CDR3 is 14 amino acids long. Germline V CDR1 and CDR2: MNHEY, SVGAGI. For the CDR3, the DNA is TGTGCCAGCAGTTTACAGGGGGCGGAAGAAAAACTGTTTTTT. Translating it yields CASSLQGAEEKLFF.

In DNA form, the CDR3 reads TGTGCCATCAGTGAGGGACAGACGTATGGCTACACCTTC. It is translated as CAISEGQTYGYTF. The rearrangement uses TRBV10-3 and TRBJ1-2; maybe TRBD1 (6 bases). CDR3 length equals 13 residues. The V gene lost 2 bases and the J gene lost 5 bases, with 9 bases spanning the gap. CDR1 is ENHRY and CDR2 is SYGVKD in the germline V gene.

A single count supports this clone. This chain links TRBV28 with TRBJ1-1; 7 bases agree with TRBD1. Germline V gene lookup returns CDR1 MDHEN and CDR2 SYDVKM. CDR3 length equals 14 residues. V was clipped by 6 bases and J by 5 bases; unmatched bases: 9. The DNA for the CDR3 is TGTGCCAGCAGCATCGGACAGGCGGGTACTGAAGCTTTCTTT. It codes for CASSIGQAGTEAFF.

This chain connects TRBV5-1 to TRBJ1-4; the D is unclear. Germline lookup yields CDR1 SGHRS and CDR2 YFSETQ. V shed 4 bases and J shed 8 bases, with 21 bases lying between them. The CDR3 is 16 amino acids. CDR3 protein: CASSPWRAGKWEKLFF. For the CDR3, the DNA is TGCGCCAGCAGCCCCTGGAGGGCCGGAAAGTGGGAAAAACTGTTTTTT. Complete variable domain (other parts from reference TRBV5-1 and TRBJ1-4): KAGVTQTPRYLIKTRGQQVTLSCSPISGHRSVSWYQQTPGQGLQFLFEYFSETQRNKGNFPGRFSGRQFSNSRSEMNVSTLELGDSALYLCASSPWRAGKWEKLFFGSGTQLSVL.

This chain joins TRBV25-1 and TRBJ1-1; D is unclear. Deletions cut 5 bases from V and 0 bases from J, with 4 bases between. The CDR3 covers 12 residues. CDR1 and CDR2 from the germline V gene are MGHDK and SYGVNS. CDR3 in DNA: TGTGCCAGCAGTTCAGTGAACACTGAAGCTTTCTTT. Protein product: CASSSVNTEAFF.

V is TRBV30 and J is TRBJ1-6, with D uncertain. The CDR3 extends over 12 amino acids. Germline V lookup: CDR1 GTSNPN, CDR2 SVGIG (reference sequence). The V and J ends lost 4 bases and 6 bases respectively, with 7 bases between them. Here the CDR3 DNA reads TGTGCCTGGACGCGCATTAATTCACCCCTCCACTTT. Its translation is CAWTRINSPLHF.

The chain couples TRBV18 to TRBJ1-1, with a tentative D call TRBD1 (5 bases). Germline V gene data show CDR1 as KGHSH and CDR2 as LQKENI. The CDR3 extends over 14 amino acids. V lost 3 bases and J lost 1, with 9 bases in between. The CDR3 sequence: CASSPLTANTEAFF. As DNA, the CDR3 is TGTGCCAGCTCACCCCTGACAGCGAACACTGAAGCTTTCTTT.

The genes are TRBV30 and TRBJ1-6, with TRBD1 as a possible D gene (5 bases). V was cut by 4 bases and J by 11 bases, with 15 bases left in between. CDR1 is GTSNPN, CDR2 SVGIG, per germline (reference sequence). The CDR3 length is 13 residues. This CDR3 is CAWTEDWGAPLHF. The CDR3 bases are TGTGCCTGGACGGAGGACTGGGGGGCACCCCTCCACTTT.

The CDR3 loop reads CASSPPWGLSTEAFF. CDR3 in DNA: TGTGCCAGCTCACCACCGTGGGGGCTGAGCACTGAAGCTTTCTTT. This sequence joins TRBV18 and TRBJ1-1; possible D gene TRBD1, 6 bases. V dropped 0 bases and J dropped 4 bases, with 12 bases sitting between them. The CDR3 has 15 amino acids. CDR1 is KGHSH, CDR2 LQKENI, per germline.

The genes are TRBV10-1 and TRBJ1-1, with TRBD1 as a possible D gene (5 bases). The length of the CDR3 is 16 residues. The V gene lost 8 bases and the J gene lost 1 base, with 20 bases spanning the gap. Per germline, CDR1 WNHNN and CDR2 SYGVQD (reference sequence). The CDR3: CASPGGVREENTEAFF. The CDR3 DNA follows: TGCGCCAGCCCCGGTGGCGTCAGGGAGGAGAACACTGAAGCTTTCTTT.

This chain connects TRBV7-3 to TRBJ1-1, with no clear D. Trimming removed 5 bases from V and 1 base from J, with 8 bases in between. Germline CDR1 and CDR2: SGHTA and FQGTGA. The CDR3 is 13 amino acids. Written as DNA, the CDR3 is TGTGCCAGCAGCATAAGGAGGAACACTGAAGCTTTCTTT. Encoded protein: CASSIRRNTEAFF.

Only a few counts were recorded for this clone. The gene calls are TRBV19 and TRBJ2-7; D perhaps matches TRBD2 (5 bases). This CDR3 is built from 14 residues. V was trimmed by 4 bases and J by 3 bases, leaving 13 bases between them. CDR1 and CDR2 (germline): LNHDA, SQIVND (reference sequence). CDR3 nucleotides: TGTGCCAGTAGTAACCCGGGGAACCGCTACGAGCAGTACTTC. Its translation: CASSNPGNRYEQYF. Full variable domain (missing parts from reference TRBV19 and TRBJ2-7): DGGITQSPKYLFRKEGQNVTLSCEQNLNHDAMYWYRQDPGQGLRLIYYSQIVNDFQKGDIAEGYSVSREKKESFPLTVTSAQKNPTAFYLCASSNPGNRYEQYFGPGTRLTVT.

V gene TRBV3-1 (or the pseudogene TRBV3-2) combines with J gene TRBJ1-4, with TRBD1 identical over 9 bases. The V and J ends lost 3 bases and 7 bases, in that order; junction bases with no gene match: 9. The CDR3 spans 16 residues. Per the germline V gene, CDR1 is LGHDT and CDR2 is YNNKEL (reference sequence). The CDR3 region is CASSHFGTGPGEKLFF. Written as DNA, the CDR3 is TGTGCCAGCAGCCACTTTGGGACAGGGCCAGGTGAAAAACTGTTTTTT.